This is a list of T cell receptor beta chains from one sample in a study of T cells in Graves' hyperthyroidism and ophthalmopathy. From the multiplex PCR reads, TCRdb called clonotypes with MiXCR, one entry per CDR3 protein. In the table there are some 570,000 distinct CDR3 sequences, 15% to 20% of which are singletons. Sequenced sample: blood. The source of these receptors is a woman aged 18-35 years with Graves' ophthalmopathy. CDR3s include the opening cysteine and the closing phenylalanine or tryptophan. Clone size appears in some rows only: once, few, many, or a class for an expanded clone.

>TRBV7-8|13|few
CASSGLRNYEQYF
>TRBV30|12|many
CAWGQGFKPQHF
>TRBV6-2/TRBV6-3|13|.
CASMPRTGGGYTF
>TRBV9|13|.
CASSVRGGLGYTF
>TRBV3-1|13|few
CASSLLGPDTQYF
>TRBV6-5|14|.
CASSFRRTGYEQYF
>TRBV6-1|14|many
CASTGVEAYNEQFF
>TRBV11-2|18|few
CASSFDLVQGASGYGYTF
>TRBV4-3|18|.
CASSHGPGTGRSSNEQFF
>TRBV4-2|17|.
CASSQDRSENSNQPQHF
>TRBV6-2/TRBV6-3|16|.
CASSGTGVKGANVLTF
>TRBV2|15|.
CASRKGGGAGDTQYF
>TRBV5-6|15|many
CASSLAPGTGYGYTF
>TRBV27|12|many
CASSFLNDEQYF
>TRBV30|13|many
CAWNGGPNQPQHF
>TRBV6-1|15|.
CASSGGLAVNNEQFF
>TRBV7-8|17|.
CASSLYGTGAGNTEAFF
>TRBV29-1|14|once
CSVDPGQGNTEAFF
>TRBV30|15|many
CAWTRNWVETGELFF
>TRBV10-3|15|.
CAITRTGGENTEAFF
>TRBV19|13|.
CASNLAGGSEQFF
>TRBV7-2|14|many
CASRLLSHSYEQYF
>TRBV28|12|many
CASRGPINEQFF
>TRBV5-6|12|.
CAGSKGQTEAFF
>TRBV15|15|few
CATSRDPTGGYGYTF
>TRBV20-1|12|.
CSEQMITYEQYF
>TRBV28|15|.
CASSLGTGGADGYTF
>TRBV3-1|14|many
CASSPSGGSGELFF
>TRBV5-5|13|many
CASRYQGDNEQFF
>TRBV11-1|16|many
CASSPPAPDRGREQYF
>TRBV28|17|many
CASSPLWTSVEADTQYF
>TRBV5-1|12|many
CASSLSADEQFF
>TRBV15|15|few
CATSRDPARGEKLFF
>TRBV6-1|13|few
CASSSHRGRGYTF
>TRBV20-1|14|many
CSAKLAGGSDTQYF
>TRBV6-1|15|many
CASSYERAGSGEQFF
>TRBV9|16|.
CASSVEASGIRETQYF
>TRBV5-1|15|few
CASSLVDRTYDEQYF
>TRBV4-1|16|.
CASSQVYGARSYEQYF
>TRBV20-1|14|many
CSARVNREYAEAFF
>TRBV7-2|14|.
CASSSTGVGDGYTF
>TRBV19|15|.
CASSTGTDYYNEQFF
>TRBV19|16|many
CASSPRDRGRSTEAFF
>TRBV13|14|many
CASSLSGFYNEQFF
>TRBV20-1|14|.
CSARGTRSNNEQFF
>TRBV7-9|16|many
CASSRNLRGTGDEQYF
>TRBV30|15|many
CAWSVGGTGGNEQFF
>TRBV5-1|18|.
CASSFHPDGLSGANVLTF